These 12 T cell receptor beta chains came from one sample sequenced in a study of blood T cell repertoires in COVID-19. Profiling relied on immunoSEQ multiplex PCR, and the TCRdb table lists in-frame clones only, not all of them. The sample shows fewer than 250,000 clones, more than 80% of them seen only once. What was sequenced was peripheral blood. The receptors here all came from a human donor in a cohort sampled during active COVID-19.

As regards this clone: This may come from a read error, since a much larger clone is one base off. The same CDR3 can be traced to other DNA sequences in this sample. This chain connects TRBV6-5 to TRBJ2-3, with 9 bases fitting TRBD2. CDR3 length: 12 residues. The V segment lost 5 bases and the J segment 8 bases; nucleotides outside the gene matches: 2. From germline, CDR1 is MNHEY and CDR2 SVGAGI. DNA for the CDR3: TGTGCCAGCAGTCAGCGGGGGGCTACGCAGTATTTT. Translation: CASSQRGATQYF.

The chain has TRBV28 and TRBJ1-5; D gene uncertain. CDR1 and CDR2 from the germline V gene are MDHEN and SYDVKM. The CDR3 extends over 12 amino acids. V was pared by 3 bases and J by 6 bases, with 6 bases between. CDR3 in amino acids: CASSLSIQPQHF. DNA for the CDR3: TGTGCCAGCAGTTTGAGTATTCAGCCCCAGCATTTT.

The V gene is TRBV3-1 (or the pseudogene TRBV3-2), the J gene TRBJ2-7; TRBD1 matches 7 bases. The junction had 15 bases not matched to a gene; V was cut back by 5 bases and J by 2 bases. The CDR3 totals 17 residues. The germline V gene has CDR1 LGHDT and CDR2 YNNKEL (reference sequence). CDR3 nucleotides: TGTGCCAGCAGCAGTACCTCCGCAGGGGGACGAGCCTACGAGCAGTACTTC. Its translation: CASSSTSAGGRAYEQYF.

The CDR3 here is CASSQDRGNSPLHF. The CDR3 nucleotides read TGTGCCAGCAGCCAAGATAGGGGTAATTCACCCCTCCACTTT. The rearrangement joins TRBV3-1 (or the pseudogene TRBV3-2) to TRBJ1-6; a possible D gene is TRBD1 (5 bases). Trimming took off 0 bases at V and 6 bases at J, with 6 bases between the two ends. From germline, CDR1 is LGHDT and CDR2 YNNKEL (reference sequence). CDR3 length: 14 amino acids.

V gene TRBV19 combines with J gene TRBJ2-3; 11 positions agree with TRBD2. V was pared by 3 bases and J by 5 bases, with 4 bases of the junction left unmatched. This CDR3 is 15 amino acids long. Looked up from germline, CDR1 is LNHDA and CDR2 is SQIVND (reference sequence). CDR3 residues: CASSMLGLAGDTQYF. The CDR3 DNA sequence: TGTGCCAGTAGTATGCTAGGACTAGCGGGAGATACGCAGTATTTT. Filled out from reference TRBV19 and TRBJ2-3, the complete variable domain reads DGGITQSPKYLFRKEGQNVTLSCEQNLNHDAMYWYRQDPGQGLRLIYYSQIVNDFQKGDIAEGYSVSREKKESFPLTVTSAQKNPTAFYLCASSMLGLAGDTQYFGPGTRLTVL.

V is TRBV7-2 and J is TRBJ2-1; TRBD2 matches at 9 bases. Germline CDR1 is SGHTA and CDR2 is FQGNSA. Trimming at V came to 5 bases and at J to 3 bases, leaving 5 bases not matched to a gene. The CDR3 runs to 15 residues. CDR3 region: CASSPLAGVYNEQFF. CDR3 coding DNA: TGTGCCAGCAGCCCCTTAGCGGGAGTCTACAATGAGCAGTTCTTC. Together with reference TRBV7-2 and TRBJ2-1, the CDR3 gives the full variable domain: GAGVSQSPSNKVTEKGKDVELRCDPISGHTALYWYRQSLGQGLEFLIYFQGNSAPDKSGLPSDRFSAERTGGSVSTLTIQRTQQEDSAVYLCASSPLAGVYNEQFFGPGTRLTVL.

CDR3 bases: TGTGCCACCAGCAGCCCCCCCCGGCGGGAGTTAAAAGATACGCAGTATTTT. Amino acids: CATSSPPRRELKDTQYF. The genes are TRBV15 and TRBJ2-3; TRBD2 matches at 7 bases. This CDR3 spans 17 amino acids. V dropped 3 bases and J dropped 5; count of bases not matched to a gene: 14. The V gene's germline CDR1 is LNHNV and CDR2 YYDKDF (reference sequence).

The chain combines TRBV10-3 with TRBJ2-1; maybe TRBD2 (5 bases). V gave up 10 bases and J gave up 8 bases, with 21 bases separating them. The CDR3 covers 14 residues. Looked up from germline, CDR1 is ENHRY and CDR2 is SYGVKD. CDR3 protein: CATWEMGRRDEQFF. CDR3 in DNA: TGTGCCACGTGGGAGATGGGCCGAAGGGATGAGCAGTTCTTC.

V is TRBV5-4 and J is TRBJ1-1, with a possible D match to TRBD1 (5 bases). The CDR3 is made up of 16 amino acids. Trimming stripped 3 bases from V and 5 bases from J, with 20 bases between. CDR1 is SGHNT and CDR2 is YYREEE in the germline V gene (reference sequence). CDR3: CASSYRVGGKRTEAFF. DNA of the CDR3: TGTGCCAGCAGCTATAGGGTCGGGGGGAAGCGGACTGAAGCTTTCTTT.

J is TRBJ1-4 and V is TRBV14; D is uncertain. V was clipped by 1 base and J by 4 bases, with 13 bases between them. CDR3 length equals 16 residues. Germline CDR1 is SGHDN and CDR2 is FVKESK. The CDR3 is CASSQGLSPNNEKLFF. CDR3 in DNA: TGTGCCAGCAGCCAAGGACTCTCGCCGAATAATGAAAAACTGTTTTTT.

The V gene is TRBV20-1, the J gene TRBJ2-5; 8 bases are a match to TRBD1. The CDR3 spans 16 residues. V dropped 3 bases and J dropped 2; count of bases not matched to a gene: 11. The germline V gene has CDR1 DFQATT and CDR2 SNEGSKA (reference sequence). As DNA, the CDR3 is TGCAGTGCTAGTAGGACATCAGGGGGCAAACAAGAGACCCAGTACTTC. Protein: CSASRTSGGKQETQYF.

The J gene is TRBJ1-3, the V gene TRBV6-5; 8 positions match TRBD1. Trimming took 6 bases from V and 4 from J; bases not matched to a gene: 5. CDR3 length: 14 residues. The germline gives CDR1 MNHEY, CDR2 SVGAGI. CDR3 loop: CASRGGQAGNTIYF. The DNA of the CDR3 is TGTGCCAGCAGGGGGGGACAGGCAGGAAACACCATATATTTT.